This entry describes one T cell receptor beta chain. Its target is not known. The CDR3 spans 16 residues. The junction had 8 bases not matched to a gene; V was cut back by 3 bases and J by 8 bases. The germline V gene has CDR1 ENHRY and CDR2 SYGVKD. TCRdb's copy holds only in-frame clones and misses some; the assay was immunoSEQ multiplex PCR. The repertoire holds 2 million to 3 million clones, with over 85% as singletons. The entry originates in a study of shared clonotypes between healthy human individuals. Study-level results: In the sorted subsets, rarefaction showed sequencing was incomplete despite large depth.

Material for sequencing was naive CD4+ T cells from PBMCs. The subset is: CD45RA+ positively selected. This receptor was identified in a man younger than 30 in good health. Some clones in this sample may be carry-over from other donors' samples. The V and J genes are TRBV10-3 and TRBJ2-3, with 13 bases matching TRBD2. The CDR3 reads CAISDWTSGGGGTQYF. CDR3 DNA sequence: TGTGCCATCAGTGATTGGACTAGCGGGGGCGGAGGTACGCAGTATTTT.